These 24 T cell receptor beta chains originate from one sample sequenced in a study of CD8 T cells in ankylosing spondylitis. Whole-study results and caveats: Apparently characteristic of ankylosing spondylitis blood was a TCR beta motif (under ten highly homologous variants).

MiXCR, applied by TCRdb to the 5' RACE reads, yields one record per CDR3 protein. The repertoire has a few hundred thousand distinct CDR3 sequences, under 25% of them found once; the top ten carry approximately 15%. Antigen specificity for these receptors is unknown. The sample taken for sequencing was blood, either unsorted or a sorted T cell fraction (not recorded which). The receptors shown here come from a male donor with ankylosing spondylitis.

This chain connects TRBV28 to TRBJ1-2, with TRBD1 as a possible D gene (5 bases). V was cut by 3 bases and J by 6 bases, with 14 bases left in between. This CDR3 contains 14 residues. Germline V gene sequence: CDR1 MDHEN, CDR2 SYDVKM. CDR3 sequence reads: CASSLTVPSHGYTF. CDR3 DNA sequence: TGTGCCAGCAGTTTGACAGTGCCATCGCATGGCTACACCTTC.

This clonotype was counted between two and nine times. This chain connects TRBV21-1 to TRBJ2-1. TRBV21-1 corresponds to a pseudogene. The CDR3 spans 15 residues. CDR3 loop: CASEKMGTGDNEQFF. The CDR3 nucleotides are TGTGCCAGCGAAAAGATGGGTACTGGAGACAATGAGCAGTTCTTC.

The genes are TRBV12-3 or TRBV12-4 and TRBJ2-1, with D perhaps TRBD2 (5 bases). The CDR3 is made up of 14 amino acids. V lost 2 bases and J 8 bases, leaving 13 bases between the germline ends. Written as DNA, the CDR3 is TGTGCCAGCAGTTTAAGGAGGCAGGCCGATGAGCAGTTCTTC. Residues: CASSLRRQADEQFF.

This clonotype was seen a handful of times. The genes are TRBV20-1 and TRBJ2-5; D remains ambiguous. Germline loops: CDR1 DFQATT, CDR2 SNEGSKA (reference sequence). The CDR3 contains 13 residues. The germline V and J ends were trimmed by 6 bases and 7 bases, with 18 bases remaining between them. CDR3 sequence: CSARRWSPGTQYF. The CDR3 nucleotides are TGCAGTGCCAGGCGATGGTCTCCAGGGACCCAGTACTTC.

In this sample, this clonotype turned up once. The CDR3 loop reads CASSQIAGSSYNEQFF. The CDR3 DNA follows: TGTGCCAGCAGTCAAATTGCGGGAAGCTCCTACAATGAGCAGTTCTTC. This chain uses TRBV6-1 with TRBJ2-1; weak D call: TRBD2 (6 bases). This CDR3 comprises 16 residues. In germline, CDR1 is MNHNS, CDR2 SASEGT. Trimming removed 5 bases from V and 0 bases from J, with 14 bases in between.

The chain joins TRBV11-2 to TRBJ1-5, with D perhaps matching TRBD1 (5 bases). The CDR3 loop spans 14 amino acids. Germline CDR1 SGHAT, CDR2 FQNNGV. Trimming pared 4 bases from V and 3 bases from J, leaving 10 bases between. CDR3 in amino acids: CASSSDRLNQPQHF. CDR3 in DNA: TGTGCCAGCAGCTCCGACAGACTCAATCAGCCCCAGCATTTT. Variable domain in full (rest from reference TRBV11-2 and TRBJ1-5): EAGVAQSPRYKIIEKRQSVAFWCNPISGHATLYWYQQILGQGPKLLIQFQNNGVVDDSQLPKDRFSAERLKGVDSTLKIQPAKLEDSAVYLCASSSDRLNQPQHFGDGTRLSIL.

This clonotype has ten or more counts. The CDR3 is CASSLGQGNEQFF. DNA of the CDR3: TGCGCCAGCAGCTTGGGACAGGGTAATGAGCAGTTCTTC. The chain links TRBV5-1 to TRBJ2-1, with 7 bases lining up with TRBD1. V lost 0 bases to trimming and J lost 7 bases; unmatched junction nucleotides: 1. Germline CDR1 is SGHRS and CDR2 is YFSETQ. The CDR3 runs to 13 residues.

This chain uses TRBV4-3 with TRBJ2-1; D tentatively fits TRBD1 or TRBD2 (6 bases each). This CDR3 is built from 16 residues. CDR1 is LGHNA, CDR2 YSLEER, per germline. Trimming took 0 bases from V and 8 from J, leaving 17 bases between them. DNA of the CDR3: TGCGCCAGCAGCCAAGATTGGGGGGCTCGTCGGTATGAGCAGTTCTTC. Amino acids: CASSQDWGARRYEQFF.

This clonotype showed up just a few times. The V gene is TRBV20-1, the J gene TRBJ2-5; D is possibly TRBD1 or TRBD2 (5 bases each). Germline V gene sequence: CDR1 DFQATT, CDR2 SNEGSKA (reference sequence). The V end lost 3 bases, the J end lost 4 bases, and 12 bases lay between the germline ends. The CDR3 spans 13 residues. The CDR3 protein is CSASPLGVETQYF. The DNA for the CDR3 is TGCAGTGCTAGCCCGTTGGGGGTAGAGACCCAGTACTTC.

V and J are TRBV7-9 and TRBJ1-3; D not resolved. CDR1 and CDR2 (germline): SEHNR, FQNEAQ (reference sequence). The V gene lost 1 base and the J gene lost 0 bases, with 7 bases spanning the gap. CDR3 length: 15 amino acids. CDR3 nucleotides: TGTGCCAGCAGCTTAGGCGACATCTCTGGAAACACCATATATTTT. This sequence encodes CASSLGDISGNTIYF.

The chain links TRBV6-2 or TRBV6-3 to TRBJ2-1; 11 bases align to TRBD2. The CDR3 spans 12 residues. V lost 7 bases, J lost 9 bases, and 2 bases stayed unmatched. Germline values: CDR1 MNHEY, CDR2 SVGEGT. CDR3 coding DNA: TGTGCCAGCAATAGCGGGAGGGGTGAGCAGTTCTTC. Translation: CASNSGRGEQFF.

In this sample, this clonotype turned up a few times. The V gene is TRBV7-9, the J gene TRBJ2-1, with 10 bases lining up with TRBD2. CDR3 length equals 15 residues. The germline CDR1 and CDR2 sequences are SEHNR and FQNEAQ (reference sequence). V lost 5 bases, J lost 6 bases, and 7 bases stayed unmatched. CDR3 sequence reads: CASSLGLAAANEQFF. The CDR3 region has the DNA TGTGCCAGCAGCCTCGGACTAGCGGCGGCCAATGAGCAGTTCTTC.

This clonotype was observed a handful of times. The chain recombines TRBV3-1 with TRBJ1-1; D not resolved. V lost 4 bases and J 3 bases, leaving 6 bases between the germline ends. CDR1 LGHDT and CDR2 YNNKEL come from the germline V gene (reference sequence). The CDR3 consists of 12 residues. The CDR3 protein is CASSPTDTEAFF. CDR3 nucleotides: TGTGCCAGCAGCCCTACTGACACTGAAGCTTTCTTT.

V gene TRBV28 combines with J gene TRBJ2-7, with unresolved D. The CDR3 extends over 12 amino acids. The V end lost 11 bases, the J end lost 2 bases, and 13 bases lay between the germline ends. Germline V gene data show CDR1 as MDHEN and CDR2 as SYDVKM. The CDR3 protein is CACTTGTYEQYF. CDR3 nucleotide sequence: TGTGCCTGCACCACCGGAACCTACGAGCAGTACTTC.

The V and J genes are TRBV3-1 and TRBJ1-5, with D possibly matching TRBD1 (6 bases). Germline CDR1 is LGHDT and CDR2 is YNNKEL (reference sequence). This CDR3 is 18 amino acids long. V dropped 1 base and J dropped 2 bases, with 18 bases sitting between them. CDR3 protein: CASSQGVWRRGGNQPQHF. Written as DNA, the CDR3 is TGTGCCAGCAGCCAAGGAGTTTGGCGCAGGGGTGGCAATCAGCCCCAGCATTTT. Drawing the rest from reference TRBV3-1 and TRBJ1-5, the complete variable domain is DTAVSQTPKYLVTQMGNDKSIKCEQNLGHDTMYWYKQDSKKFLKIMFSYNNKELIINETVPNRFSPKSPDKAHLNLHINSLELGDSAVYFCASSQGVWRRGGNQPQHFGDGTRLSIL.

V and J are TRBV6-1 and TRBJ1-1; possibly TRBD1 for D (6 bases). Trimming took 6 bases from V and 3 from J, leaving 11 bases between them. The germline V gene encodes CDR1 MNHNS and CDR2 SASEGT. This CDR3 region has 13 residues. The CDR3: CASSRTDHTEAFF. DNA for the CDR3: TGTGCCAGCAGCCGGACAGACCACACTGAAGCTTTCTTT.

This chain links TRBV7-2 with TRBJ2-5; D ambiguous. The germline V and J ends were trimmed by 2 bases and 2 bases, with 6 bases remaining between them. This CDR3 region has 13 residues. Germline CDR1 SGHTA, CDR2 FQGNSA. The DNA for the CDR3 is TGTGCCAGCAGCTTATATGGACAAGAGACCCAGTACTTC. Its protein is CASSLYGQETQYF.

A word on this clonotype: Germline is not matched at one junction end, which may reflect a read error. This chain uses TRBV29-1 with TRBJ1-4; D gene uncertain. The V gene's germline CDR1 is SQVTM and CDR2 ANQGSEA. This CDR3 has 13 amino acids. The CDR3 nucleotides are TGCAGCGTCGAAGGGCTTACTAATGAAAAACTGTTTTTT. This encodes CSVEGLTNEKLFF.

This rearrangement joins TRBV12-3 or TRBV12-4 to TRBJ2-5, with 8 bases lining up with TRBD1. The ends lost 6 bases at V and 5 bases at J; junction bases unmatched: 11. The length of the CDR3 is 15 residues. The CDR3 DNA sequence: TGTGCCAGCAGCGCAGTCCAGGGGGCGGGTGAGACCCAGTACTTC. It yields the protein CASSAVQGAGETQYF.

This clonotype was recorded many times. CDR3 sequence: CASSPDFGNQPQHF. CDR3 nucleotide sequence: TGCGCCAGCAGCCCCGATTTTGGGAATCAGCCCCAGCATTTT. This chain uses TRBV5-1 with TRBJ1-5; no definite D call. Germline CDR1 is SGHRS and CDR2 is YFSETQ. Trimming took 4 bases from V and 4 from J, leaving 12 bases between them. The CDR3 length is 14 residues.

The V call is TRBV28, the J call TRBJ1-1; D may be TRBD1 (5 bases). From germline, CDR1 is MDHEN and CDR2 SYDVKM. Trimming pared 3 bases from V and 0 bases from J, leaving 11 bases between. The CDR3 is 15 amino acids. CDR3: CASSLVQGMNTEAFF. DNA for the CDR3: TGTGCCAGCAGTTTGGTGCAGGGTATGAACACTGAAGCTTTCTTT.

The chain combines TRBV3-1 with TRBJ1-1; 12 nucleotides line up with TRBD1. This CDR3 comprises 16 residues. CDR1 is LGHDT and CDR2 is YNNKEL in the germline V gene (reference sequence). V lost 5 bases to trimming and J lost 5 bases; unmatched junction nucleotides: 9. The CDR3 DNA follows: TGTGCCAGCAGCAGACGGGGACAGGGGGCGGGGACTGAAGCTTTCTTT. Protein product: CASSRRGQGAGTEAFF.

The chain couples TRBV7-9 to TRBJ2-7; 8 bases map to TRBD2. CDR1 SEHNR and CDR2 FQNEAQ come from the germline V gene (reference sequence). CDR3 length: 16 residues. V lost 5 bases, J lost 7 bases, and 16 bases stayed unmatched. The CDR3 DNA reads as TGTGCCAGCAGCCCCATGACCGCAGCGGGAGTTCGAGAGCAGTACTTC. Translation: CASSPMTAAGVREQYF.

This chain links TRBV6-1 with TRBJ1-5; unclear D gene. The CDR3 spans 14 residues. CDR1 MNHNS and CDR2 SASEGT come from the germline V gene. Trimming stripped 6 bases from V and 1 base from J, with 10 bases between. The CDR3 spells CASRDPGSNQPQHF. DNA for the CDR3: TGTGCCAGCAGGGACCCTGGGAGCAATCAGCCCCAGCATTTT.